One and the same sample provided the 26 T cell receptor beta chains below, sequenced in a study of blood T cell repertoires in COVID-19. Sequencing was performed with immunoSEQ multiplex PCR; in TCRdb, only in-frame clones are kept and a portion is missing. Among 52,000 or so clones listed, roughly 79% were seen once. The sample comprised peripheral blood. The receptors were sampled from a human donor in a cohort sampled during active COVID-19.

This clone was seen more than once but under ten times. The rearrangement links TRBV19 to TRBJ2-7, with D perhaps matching TRBD2 (6 bases). Between the trimmed V and J ends, which lost 0 bases and 4 bases, there was a span of 19 bases. Germline CDR1 is LNHDA and CDR2 is SQIVND (reference sequence). This CDR3 comprises 17 residues. CDR3 loop: CASSIELWRDGKYEQYF. CDR3 DNA: TGTGCCAGTAGTATAGAATTGTGGAGGGACGGAAAATACGAGCAGTACTTC.

This chain's CDR3 is CASSLRGGKAYEQYF. DNA for the CDR3: TGTGCCAGCAGTTTACGGGGGGGCAAGGCCTACGAGCAGTACTTC. The gene calls are TRBV27 and TRBJ2-7, with 8 bases lining up with TRBD2. This CDR3 has 15 residues. CDR1 is MNHEY, CDR2 SMNVEV, per germline (reference sequence). Trimming cost V 2 bases and J 2 bases; bases outside gene matches: 5.

This chain joins TRBV27 and TRBJ2-7; D not certain. V gave up 2 bases and J gave up 3 bases, with 8 bases separating them. In germline, CDR1 is MNHEY, CDR2 SMNVEV (reference sequence). The CDR3 is 13 residues long. The CDR3 loop is CASSLAGYYEQYF. CDR3 DNA sequence: TGTGCCAGCAGTTTAGCCGGGTACTACGAGCAGTACTTC.

The chain is built from TRBV7-9 and TRBJ1-1; the D gene is possibly TRBD1 (6 bases). Trimming took 1 base from V and 1 from J, leaving 13 bases between them. The CDR3 runs 16 residues. Per germline, CDR1 SEHNR and CDR2 FQNEAQ (reference sequence). CDR3: CASSLEGGRRNTEAFF. The CDR3 DNA reads as TGTGCCAGCAGCTTAGAGGGGGGGCGGAGGAACACTGAAGCTTTCTTT.

The chain links TRBV5-1 to TRBJ1-3, with TRBD1 identical over 8 bases. The CDR3 is 17 amino acids. The J segment lost 4 bases and the V segment lost 4 bases, leaving 13 bases of the junction unmatched. The V gene's germline CDR1 is SGHRS and CDR2 YFSETQ. CDR3 loop: CASSSTSGTGFGNTIYF. The CDR3 DNA sequence: TGCGCCAGCAGCAGTACGTCCGGGACAGGTTTCGGAAACACCATATATTTT.

The chain uses TRBV5-1 and TRBJ1-5; TRBD1 aligns across 9 bases. CDR3 length: 13 residues. Per the germline V gene, CDR1 is SGHRS and CDR2 is YFSETQ. Trimming took 4 bases from V and 9 from J; bases not matched to a gene: 5. The CDR3 loop reads CASSPQGAGPQHF. The DNA of the CDR3 is TGCGCCAGCAGCCCACAGGGGGCAGGGCCCCAGCATTTT.

This chain uses TRBV11-2 with TRBJ2-7; TRBD1 matches at 7 bases. Germline loops: CDR1 SGHAT, CDR2 FQNNGV. CDR3 length: 15 amino acids. V gave up 3 bases and J gave up 1 base; unmatched junction bases: 6. CDR3 amino acids: CASSFKPTGSYEQYF. In nucleotides, the CDR3 is TGTGCCAGCAGCTTTAAACCGACAGGGTCCTACGAGCAGTACTTC.

The chain combines TRBV10-1 with TRBJ2-7; 7 bases align to TRBD1. The V and J ends lost 8 bases and 1 base, in that order; junction bases with no gene match: 5. This CDR3 spans 13 amino acids. Germline-derived CDR1 and CDR2 are WNHNN and SYGVQD (reference sequence). CDR3 region: CASSRQGSYEQYF. The CDR3 DNA sequence: TGCGCCAGCTCTCGACAGGGATCCTACGAGCAGTACTTC.

V usage is TRBV30 and J usage is TRBJ1-1, with D possibly being TRBD1 (5 bases). CDR1 is GTSNPN and CDR2 is SVGIG in the germline V gene (reference sequence). The CDR3 length is 13 residues. V gave up 2 bases and J gave up 2 bases, with 9 bases separating them. CDR3 sequence (DNA): TGTGCCTGGAGTTCGGGGGTTAACACTGAAGCTTTCTTT. It translates to CAWSSGVNTEAFF.

This clone occurred a few times. The genes are TRBV11-2 and TRBJ2-7; the D gene is possibly TRBD2 (6 bases). Per the germline V gene, CDR1 is SGHAT and CDR2 is FQNNGV. This CDR3 has 14 amino acids. V shed 6 bases and J shed 2 bases, with 14 bases lying between them. CDR3 sequence: CASSIPSGPYEQYF. The CDR3 coding sequence is TGTGCCAGCAGTATACCGAGCGGGCCCTACGAGCAGTACTTC.

The chain carries TRBV2 and TRBJ1-2; maybe TRBD1 (5 bases). This CDR3 has 12 amino acids. Germline V CDR1 and CDR2: SNHLY, FYNNEI. V gave up 4 bases and J gave up 4 bases, with 7 bases separating them. CDR3 protein: CASSGQSYGYTF. For the CDR3, the DNA is TGTGCCAGCAGTGGACAGAGCTATGGCTACACCTTC. Using reference TRBV2 and TRBJ1-2 for the parts outside the CDR3, the full variable domain is EPEVTQTPSHQVTQMGQEVILRCVPISNHLYFYWYRQILGQKVEFLVSFYNNEISEKSEIFDDQFSVERPDGSNFTLKIRSTKLEDSAMYFCASSGQSYGYTFGSGTRLTVV.

This chain uses TRBV5-1 with TRBJ2-3; weak D call: TRBD1 (6 bases). Germline CDR1 is SGHRS and CDR2 is YFSETQ. This CDR3 region has 14 residues. Trimming cost V 3 bases and J 2 bases, with 10 bases left between them. CDR3 nucleotide sequence: TGCGCCAGCAGCTCGGGACATACCACAGATACGCAGTATTTT. Amino acid sequence: CASSSGHTTDTQYF.

The chain has TRBV5-1 and TRBJ1-2, with D unclear. V gave up 0 bases and J gave up 6 bases, with 9 bases separating them. From germline, CDR1 is SGHRS and CDR2 YFSETQ. The CDR3 loop spans 13 amino acids. The CDR3 sequence: CASSLGPHDGYTF. In nucleotides, the CDR3 is TGCGCCAGCAGCTTGGGGCCGCACGATGGCTACACCTTC. The whole variable domain, remainder taken from reference TRBV5-1 and TRBJ1-2, is KAGVTQTPRYLIKTRGQQVTLSCSPISGHRSVSWYQQTPGQGLQFLFEYFSETQRNKGNFPGRFSGRQFSNSRSEMNVSTLELGDSALYLCASSLGPHDGYTFGSGTRLTVV.

In its sample, this clone was seen once. The chain employs TRBV7-9 and TRBJ1-5, with 8 nucleotides matching TRBD1. This CDR3 comprises 15 residues. Trimming at V came to 6 bases and at J to 2 bases, leaving 6 bases not matched to a gene. Germline lookup yields CDR1 SEHNR and CDR2 FQNEAQ (reference sequence). CDR3 sequence: CASRPGGPGNQPQHF. The CDR3 DNA reads TGTGCCAGCAGGCCAGGGGGCCCGGGCAATCAGCCCCAGCATTTT.

The chain carries TRBV4-3 and TRBJ2-1; TRBD2 matches 8 bases. The V gene's germline CDR1 is LGHNA and CDR2 YSLEER. This CDR3 region has 18 residues. The trim removed 0 bases at V and 6 bases at J, leaving 13 bases unmatched. CDR3 amino acids: CASSQDRGLAPLGNEQFF. In DNA form, the CDR3 reads TGCGCCAGCAGCCAAGATCGTGGACTAGCCCCACTAGGCAATGAGCAGTTCTTC.

The CDR3 loop is CASSYSNLGYTF. CDR3 DNA sequence: TGTGCCAGCAGTTACTCGAACCTAGGCTACACCTTC. The rearrangement links TRBV6-2 or TRBV6-3 to TRBJ1-2; D not certain. Germline-derived CDR1 and CDR2 are MNHEY and SVGEGT. The CDR3 spans 12 residues. V was trimmed by 0 bases and J by 8 bases, leaving 7 bases between them.

With regard to this clone: The junction differs from germline at one of its ends, possibly a read error. The sample contains more than one DNA sequence encoding this CDR3. The V call is TRBV7-2, the J call TRBJ2-3, with TRBD2 matching over 11 bases. The CDR3 length is 17 residues. In germline, CDR1 is SGHTA, CDR2 FQGNSA. Written as DNA, the CDR3 is TGTGCTAGCAGCTTAGGGATAGCGGGAGGGCCTGGAGATACGCAGTATTTT. Translated, it gives CASSLGIAGGPGDTQYF.

The rearrangement joins TRBV7-9 to TRBJ1-5; D perhaps matches TRBD1 (6 bases). V was cut by 8 bases and J by 3 bases, with 11 bases left in between. The CDR3 consists of 13 residues. Germline V gene sequence: CDR1 SEHNR, CDR2 FQNEAQ (reference sequence). In DNA form, the CDR3 reads TGTGCCAGCGGACAGAGCAACAATCAGCCCCAGCATTTT. Amino acids: CASGQSNNQPQHF.

This clone was detected once. CDR3 nucleotide sequence: TGTGCCAGCTCAGGGACAGCCTCCTACGAGCAGTACTTC. Encoded protein: CASSGTASYEQYF. The rearrangement joins TRBV7-9 to TRBJ2-7; TRBD1 agrees at 7 bases. V was pared by 8 bases and J by 0 bases, with 4 bases of the junction left unmatched. The germline V gene has CDR1 SEHNR and CDR2 FQNEAQ (reference sequence). This CDR3 is built from 13 residues.

V usage is TRBV3-1 (or the pseudogene TRBV3-2) and J usage is TRBJ2-7; TRBD1 matches at 11 bases. The CDR3 length is 16 residues. V was pared by 1 base and J by 7 bases, with 9 bases of the junction left unmatched. In germline, CDR1 is LGHDT, CDR2 YNNKEL (reference sequence). The CDR3 loop is CASSQVGGQGAGEQYF. The CDR3 DNA follows: TGTGCCAGCAGCCAAGTTGGCGGACAGGGGGCGGGTGAGCAGTACTTC.

V usage is TRBV7-9 and J usage is TRBJ2-3; 9 nucleotides agree with TRBD1. After removal of 5 bases from V and 3 bases from J, the junction contained 9 bases not matched to a gene. The CDR3 has 16 amino acids. Germline V CDR1 and CDR2: SEHNR, FQNEAQ (reference sequence). CDR3 sequence (DNA): TGTGCCAGCAGCATCGGACAGGGGAGGTTAACAGATACGCAGTATTTT. Protein product: CASSIGQGRLTDTQYF. Using reference TRBV7-9 and TRBJ2-3 for the parts outside the CDR3, the full variable domain is DTGVSQNPRHKITKRGQNVTFRCDPISEHNRLYWYRQTLGQGPEFLTYFQNEAQLEKSRLLSDRFSAERPKGSFSTLEIQRTEQGDSAMYLCASSIGQGRLTDTQYFGPGTRLTVL.

This clone was picked up a small number of times. The chain combines TRBV7-2 with TRBJ1-5, with D uncertain. V lost 2 bases to trimming and J lost 0 bases, with 8 bases between them. From germline, CDR1 is SGHTA and CDR2 FQGNSA. CDR3 length: 15 amino acids. CDR3 in amino acids: CASSLTGNSNQPQHF. CDR3 nucleotides: TGTGCCAGCAGCTTAACGGGGAATAGCAATCAGCCCCAGCATTTT.

This clone was observed once. V usage is TRBV5-4 and J usage is TRBJ2-6; 11 positions agree with TRBD2. CDR3 length equals 18 residues. Germline V gene data show CDR1 as SGHNT and CDR2 as YYREEE (reference sequence). The V segment lost 4 bases and the J segment 1 base; nucleotides outside the gene matches: 7. The CDR3: CASSQGLAARSGANVLTF. The CDR3 nucleotides read TGTGCCAGCAGCCAGGGACTAGCGGCTAGGTCTGGGGCCAACGTCCTGACTTTC.

The chain employs TRBV15 and TRBJ2-7; perhaps TRBD2 as D (6 bases). The germline V and J ends were trimmed by 2 bases and 0 bases, with 17 bases remaining between them. CDR3 size: 17 residues. Germline V gene sequence: CDR1 LNHNV, CDR2 YYDKDF (reference sequence). CDR3 protein: CATSRPLGDGGSYEQYF. The CDR3 DNA reads as TGTGCCACCAGCAGACCACTGGGGGACGGGGGCTCCTACGAGCAGTACTTC.

The CDR3 nucleotides read TGTGCCAGCAGTTTGGGGGGGTCTGGGGCCAACGTCCTGACTTTC. Residues: CASSLGGSGANVLTF. The chain carries TRBV28 and TRBJ2-6; 7 bases align to TRBD2. The J segment lost 1 base and the V segment lost 3 bases, leaving 0 bases of the junction unmatched. The CDR3 sequence is 15 residues long. Per the germline V gene, CDR1 is MDHEN and CDR2 is SYDVKM.

This clone was seen only a few times. The chain joins TRBV27 to TRBJ2-7, with a tentative D call TRBD1 (6 bases). The CDR3 sequence is 12 residues long. V dropped 2 bases and J dropped 5 bases, with 7 bases sitting between them. Germline V gene data show CDR1 as MNHEY and CDR2 as SMNVEV (reference sequence). The CDR3 DNA sequence: TGTGCCAGCAGTTTAGGGGGCCACGAGCAGTACTTC. Protein: CASSLGGHEQYF.